Presented here are 19 T cell receptor beta chains from one specimen sequenced in a study of spatial heterogeneity in lung cancer. Described time point: sample taken at primary tumor resection. TCRdb reanalysed the 5' RACE reads using MiXCR and keeps one entry per CDR3 protein. The table lists thousands of distinct CDR3 sequences, around 5.2% of them singletons. Specimen: normal lung tissue next to the tumor, collected at surgery. These receptors all come from a female donor with early-stage non-small cell lung cancer.

By its share, this clonotype is medium-sized. V usage is TRBV29-1 and J usage is TRBJ2-7; 7 bases are shared with TRBD2. Germline CDR1 reads SQVTM; CDR2 reads ANQGSEA. J gave up 4 bases and V 3 bases, and 0 bases lay outside the gene matches. The CDR3 contains 11 residues. CDR3: CSVEGGYEQYF. For the CDR3, the DNA is TGCAGCGTTGAGGGGGGGTACGAGCAGTACTTC.

At least ten counts were recorded for this clonotype. A much larger clone sits a single nucleotide away, making a read error possible. This rearrangement joins TRBV5-1 to TRBJ1-2, with a weak D call TRBD1 (5 bases). This CDR3 is built from 14 residues. The germline V gene encodes CDR1 SGHRS and CDR2 YFSETQ. The CDR3 nucleotides are TGCGCCAGCAGCTTGGTAGCAGGGAACTATGGCTACAACTTC. Amino acid sequence: CASSLVAGNYGYNF.

By sample fraction, this clonotype is medium-sized. The rearrangement uses TRBV27 and TRBJ1-2; D remains ambiguous. CDR1 and CDR2 from the germline V gene are MNHEY and SMNVEV (reference sequence). The CDR3 is 13 residues long. V was clipped by 3 bases and J by 2 bases, with 7 bases between them. This CDR3 reads CASSLTSNYGYTF. DNA for the CDR3: TGTGCCAGCAGTTTGACCTCAAACTATGGCTACACCTTC.

This clonotype is labeled medium-sized. The chain recombines TRBV12-3 or TRBV12-4 with TRBJ1-5; D uncertain. V was clipped by 2 bases and J by 6 bases, with 8 bases between them. This CDR3 is built from 13 residues. The CDR3 here is CASSLQEGQPQHF. The CDR3 coding sequence is TGTGCCAGCAGTTTACAGGAGGGTCAGCCCCAGCATTTT.

By share of the sample, this clonotype is medium-sized. The chain has TRBV7-9 and TRBJ1-1; no definite D call. This CDR3 has 12 amino acids. Trimming stripped 6 bases from V and 2 bases from J, with 7 bases between. Germline CDR1 SEHNR, CDR2 FQNEAQ (reference sequence). The CDR3 loop reads CASRLINTEAFF. The CDR3 nucleotides are TGTGCCAGCAGGCTAATAAACACTGAAGCTTTCTTT.

In this sample, this clonotype is medium-sized. The chain links TRBV3-1 to TRBJ1-1, with D hard to call. Germline V gene data show CDR1 as LGHDT and CDR2 as YNNKEL (reference sequence). V was pared by 4 bases and J by 1 base, with 7 bases between. The CDR3 has 13 residues. The CDR3 coding sequence is TGTGCCAGCAGCCCGAGGCAGAACACTGAAGCTTTCTTT. This sequence encodes CASSPRQNTEAFF.

By proportion, this clonotype is medium-sized. V gene TRBV11-2 combines with J gene TRBJ1-2; the D is unclear. This CDR3 is built from 15 residues. CDR1 and CDR2 from the germline V gene are SGHAT and FQNNGV. Trimming removed 1 base at V and 8 bases at J, with 17 bases between. In DNA, the CDR3 is TGTGCCAGCAGCTTAGTCGGGTCCGGGGAGCGGGGCTACACCTTC. Amino acids: CASSLVGSGERGYTF. Complete variable domain (other parts from reference TRBV11-2 and TRBJ1-2): EAGVAQSPRYKIIEKRQSVAFWCNPISGHATLYWYQQILGQGPKLLIQFQNNGVVDDSQLPKDRFSAERLKGVDSTLKIQPAKLEDSAVYLCASSLVGSGERGYTFGSGTRLTVV.

CDR3 nucleotide sequence: TGTGCCAGTAGTATGGGCGCAGATACGCAGTATTTT. Encoded protein: CASSMGADTQYF. The chain combines TRBV19 with TRBJ2-3; no reliable D call. The CDR3 consists of 12 residues. Germline V gene sequence: CDR1 LNHDA, CDR2 SQIVND (reference sequence). The V and J ends lost 3 bases and 4 bases respectively, with 5 bases between them.

This clonotype appeared many times. This chain uses TRBV7-3 with TRBJ2-2; D is uncertain. Germline-derived CDR1 and CDR2 are SGHTA and FQGTGA. The CDR3 contains 12 residues. V lost 6 bases to trimming and J lost 1 base, with 3 bases between them. The CDR3 spells CASRQNTGELFF. CDR3 in DNA: TGTGCCAGCAGGCAGAACACCGGGGAGCTGTTTTTT.

This clonotype was observed a few times. V and J are TRBV20-1 and TRBJ2-3; 8 nucleotides line up with TRBD2. With V trimmed by 6 bases and J by 4 bases, 12 bases remained unmatched. This CDR3 spans 15 amino acids. Germline assignment: CDR1 DFQATT and CDR2 SNEGSKA (reference sequence). The DNA for the CDR3 is TGCAGTGCCCCCTTGGGAGCGGGAGAGGCAGATACGCAGTATTTT. It yields the protein CSAPLGAGEADTQYF.

This clonotype is termed medium-sized. This chain links TRBV6-5 with TRBJ2-2; 7 nucleotides match TRBD2. Germline values: CDR1 MNHEY, CDR2 SVGAGI. This CDR3 is built from 16 residues. The V and J ends lost 2 bases and 4 bases, in that order; junction bases with no gene match: 7. This CDR3 reads CASSYGLAGATGELFF. CDR3 DNA: TGTGCCAGCAGTTACGGATTAGCGGGCGCCACCGGGGAGCTGTTTTTT.

This clonotype was recorded many times. This chain uses TRBV9 with TRBJ2-7, with 7 bases lining up with TRBD1. Germline-derived CDR1 and CDR2 are SGDLS and YYNGEE. Losses at the gene ends were 4 bases for V and 6 bases for J; bases not matched to a gene: 10. The CDR3 length is 14 residues. The CDR3, as DNA: TGTGCCAGCAGCCCCATGGGACAGTGGGGCGAGCAGTACTTC. Encoded protein: CASSPMGQWGEQYF.

By share of the sample, this clonotype is medium-sized (0.01 to 0.1%). V usage is TRBV5-1 and J usage is TRBJ2-2, with D unclear. Germline V gives CDR1 SGHRS, CDR2 YFSETQ. Trimming removed 3 bases from V and 4 bases from J, with 7 bases in between. The CDR3 sequence is 13 residues long. CDR3 in DNA: TGCGCCAGCAGCTCTGGGGTCACCGGGGAGCTGTTTTTT. The encoded protein is CASSSGVTGELFF.

This clonotype is deemed large (0.1 to 1%). The chain employs TRBV5-1 and TRBJ1-1; the D gene is possibly TRBD1 (5 bases). The CDR3 contains 15 residues. Germline CDR1 reads SGHRS; CDR2 reads YFSETQ. Deletions cut 0 bases from V and 0 bases from J, with 9 bases between. The DNA of the CDR3 is TGCGCCAGCAGCTTGGTTGGGACGGTGAACACTGAAGCTTTCTTT. It encodes CASSLVGTVNTEAFF.

This clonotype was observed many times. The chain links TRBV11-2 to TRBJ2-1; a possible D gene is TRBD2 (5 bases). Germline V gene lookup returns CDR1 SGHAT and CDR2 FQNNGV. This CDR3 region has 13 residues. The germline V and J ends were trimmed by 5 bases and 10 bases, with 15 bases remaining between them. The CDR3: CASSPRRALEQFF. The CDR3 nucleotides read TGTGCCAGCAGCCCAAGGCGGGCATTAGAGCAGTTCTTC. Based on the CDR3 plus reference TRBV11-2 and TRBJ2-1, the full variable domain is EAGVAQSPRYKIIEKRQSVAFWCNPISGHATLYWYQQILGQGPKLLIQFQNNGVVDDSQLPKDRFSAERLKGVDSTLKIQPAKLEDSAVYLCASSPRRALEQFFGPGTRLTVL.

This clonotype occurred a few times. The chain is built from TRBV7-8 and TRBJ2-1; D is unresolved. Trimming removed 1 base at V and 3 bases at J, with 4 bases between. Germline CDR1 is SGHVS and CDR2 is FQNEAQ. This CDR3 has 13 residues. The CDR3 here is CASSLERYNEQFF. The CDR3 DNA is TGTGCCAGCAGCTTAGAACGCTACAATGAGCAGTTCTTC.

In its sample, this clonotype was seen many times. A read error may be the cause here, since a much bigger clone is one base away. J is TRBJ1-2 and V is TRBV30, with 10 positions matching TRBD1. The CDR3 spans 14 residues. The germline gives CDR1 GTSNPN, CDR2 SVGIG (reference sequence). This chain's CDR3 is CAWTGTGAHYGYNF. As DNA, the CDR3 is TGTGCCTGGACCGGGACAGGGGCCCACTATGGCTACAACTTC.

This clonotype was seen at least ten times. This rearrangement joins TRBV9 to TRBJ2-1; perhaps D is TRBD1 or TRBD2 (5 bases each). V was pared by 0 bases and J by 2 bases, with 9 bases between. Germline CDR1 reads SGDLS; CDR2 reads YYNGEE. The CDR3 extends over 15 amino acids. The CDR3 DNA follows: TGTGCCAGCAGCGTAGGGGACGGGACCTACAATGAGCAGTTCTTC. Translation: CASSVGDGTYNEQFF.

By share, this clonotype ranks as medium-sized. The chain combines TRBV28 with TRBJ2-7, with D possibly matching TRBD1 (5 bases). The CDR3 consists of 12 residues. The V end was cut by 5 bases, the J end by 4 bases, with 9 bases between. CDR1 is MDHEN, CDR2 SYDVKM, per germline. For the CDR3, the DNA is TGTGCCAGCAGTATACAGGTTTACGAGCAGTACTTC. Protein: CASSIQVYEQYF.